The clone carrying this TCR beta chain was seen only a few times. As yet, its antigen is unknown. The data were taken from a study of T cell repertoires in cytomegalovirus infection. Study overall: Recently identified HLA-C-restricted CMV epitopes and well-studied HLA-B-restricted CMV epitopes were used by the study. From public TCR beta signatures came an indication of both CMV infection and matching HLA type. Notes on the study in general: The study identified carriers of CMV plus the relevant HLA from cumulative public TCR beta family frequency. Dominating the ex vivo response were HLA-C-restricted CMV-specific TCR beta clonotypes.

Germline CDR1 reads MNHEY; CDR2 reads SVGEGT. The CDR3 length is 15 residues. The V and J ends lost 6 bases and 2 bases, in that order; junction bases with no gene match: 5. Using its own MiXCR run on the reads, TCRdb lists one record per CDR3 protein. The sample shows a few hundred thousand distinct CDR3 sequences, roughly 42% of them seen only once. The genes are TRBV6-2 or TRBV6-3 and TRBJ2-1, with 9 bases fitting TRBD2. The sample was cultured PBMCs, taken from culture after CMV antigen stimulation. The TCR was taken from a human donor in good health (CMV status not recorded). Some clones in this sample may be carry-over from other donors' samples. The chain's CDR3 is CASSYRLAAYNEQFF. The CDR3 DNA follows: TGTGCCAGCAGCTACCGACTAGCGGCCTACAATGAGCAGTTCTTC.